This TCR beta chain originates from a study of blood T cell repertoires in COVID-19. Study in general: COVID-19 samples collected from the United States, Italy and Spain covered acute and convalescent phases.

This clone has just a few counts. The participants were between roughly 18 and 100 years old and came from 20 to 30 US areas. Original methodology: Reference gene primer amplification in the assay estimated nucleated cell counts. Clones were sequenced by immunoSEQ multiplex PCR, and TCRdb holds only the in-frame ones, with some missing. V and J calls and clone size are given by that table; D and trimming were obtained from the DNA. The data contain about 310,000 clones, about 87% of them singletons. CDR1 and CDR2 (germline): SGHRS, YFSETQ. V trimming: 4 bases; J trimming: 4 bases; junction bases outside the gene matches: 5. CDR3 length: 16 residues.

Sequencing was carried out using PBMCs or T cells enriched from blood (not recorded which). The sequence was obtained from a woman younger than 30 who had recovered from COVID-19. V gene TRBV5-1 combines with J gene TRBJ2-1; TRBD2 matches at 13 bases. CDR3 amino acids: CASSAGLAGPYNEQFF. In DNA, the CDR3 is TGCGCCAGCAGCGCGGGACTAGCGGGACCTTACAATGAGCAGTTCTTC. Using reference TRBV5-1 and TRBJ2-1 for the parts outside the CDR3, the full variable domain is KAGVTQTPRYLIKTRGQQVTLSCSPISGHRSVSWYQQTPGQGLQFLFEYFSETQRNKGNFPGRFSGRQFSNSRSEMNVSTLELGDSALYLCASSAGLAGPYNEQFFGPGTRLTVL.